Described below is a single TCR beta chain sequence and its context. This sample is drawn from a study of cytomegalovirus exposure and HLA in healthy donors. The PCR used 60 Vbeta and 13 Jbeta primers. The assay was immunoSEQ multiplex PCR, and TCRdb's table has in-frame clones only and misses some. Found here are about 92,000 clones, over 75% of them singletons; the top ten hold 0.95% to 1.5%. V lost 7 bases and J 3 bases, leaving 18 bases between the germline ends. This CDR3 is 15 amino acids long. Germline values: CDR1 MNHNS, CDR2 SASEGT. The donors were healthy bone marrow donors. Sequenced material: PBMCs. This clonotype was sampled from a girl aged 2 to 10 in good health and CMV-seropositive. J is TRBJ1-2 and V is TRBV6-1; a possible D gene is TRBD1 (6 bases). CDR3 DNA: TGTGCCAGCAACCTCTGGGACACCGTTGACTATGGCTACACCTTC. Its protein is CASNLWDTVDYGYTF.